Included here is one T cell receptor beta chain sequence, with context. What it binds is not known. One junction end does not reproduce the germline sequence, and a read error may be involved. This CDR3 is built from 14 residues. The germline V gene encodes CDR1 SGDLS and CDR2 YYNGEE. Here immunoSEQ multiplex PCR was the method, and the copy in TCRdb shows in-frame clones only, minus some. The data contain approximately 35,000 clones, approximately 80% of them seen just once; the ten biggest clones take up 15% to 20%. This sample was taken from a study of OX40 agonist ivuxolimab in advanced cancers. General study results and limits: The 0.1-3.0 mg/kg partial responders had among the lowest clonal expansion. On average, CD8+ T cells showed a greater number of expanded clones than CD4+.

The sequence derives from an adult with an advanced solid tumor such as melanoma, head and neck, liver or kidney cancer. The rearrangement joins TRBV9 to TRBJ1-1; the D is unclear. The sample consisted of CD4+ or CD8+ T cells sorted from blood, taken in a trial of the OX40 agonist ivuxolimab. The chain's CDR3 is CASSVGGNRNPLRF. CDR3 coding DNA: TGTGCCAGCAGCGTAGGAGGCAATAGGAATCCACTCAGGTTT.